This TCR beta chain is from a study of cytomegalovirus exposure and HLA in healthy donors. Study observations and caveats: A later analysis showed HLA-associated TCR beta chains outstripping equally common others in clonal expansion.

Turning to this clone: The antigen remains unidentified.

It was with 60 Vbeta and 13 Jbeta primers that the PCR ran. TCRdb keeps only in-frame clones here, not all; method: immunoSEQ multiplex PCR. The sample contains about 150,000 clones, roughly 80% of which appear only once. The sequencing sample was made of PBMCs. The sequence came from a woman aged 25 to 39 in good health and CMV-seronegative.

The CDR3 is CASSSRLAGSYEQYF. The CDR3 DNA is TGTGCCAGCAGTTCAAGACTAGCGGGCTCCTACGAGCAGTACTTC. The chain employs TRBV6-6 and TRBJ2-7, with TRBD2 matching 10 bases. The CDR3 length is 15 residues. Germline CDR1 reads MNHNY; CDR2 reads SVGAGI (reference sequence). V lost 4 bases and J lost 0; bases outside the gene matches: 3.